Below, 3 T cell receptor beta chains from the same sample are listed, as sequenced in a study of CD8+CD57+ T cells in acquired aplastic anemia. Researchers used genomic DNA as the template to profile TCR beta VDJ and CDR3. TCRdb independently ran MiXCR on the reads; one entry per CDR3 protein. In the table there are roughly 200,000 distinct CDR3 sequences, roughly 60% of which are singletons. Patients who underwent sequencing had shown CD8+CD57+ cell expansion by flow cytometry. Sequencing was done on a sample of sorted CD4+, CD8+, or CD8+CD57+ T cells (not recorded which) from PBMCs. These TCRs come from a human donor with aplastic anemia.

The CDR3 region is CASSIDSVTLQGELFF. The DNA for the CDR3 is TGTGCCAGTAGTATAGATTCGGTTACTCTCCAAGGGGAGCTGTTTTTT. The J gene is TRBJ2-2, the V gene TRBV19; D is unresolved. Trimming cost V 0 bases and J 8 bases, with 16 bases left between them. CDR3 length equals 16 residues. CDR1 and CDR2 (germline): LNHDA, SQIVND (reference sequence). Filled out from reference TRBV19 and TRBJ2-2, the complete variable domain reads DGGITQSPKYLFRKEGQNVTLSCEQNLNHDAMYWYRQDPGQGLRLIYYSQIVNDFQKGDIAEGYSVSREKKESFPLTVTSAQKNPTAFYLCASSIDSVTLQGELFFGEGSRLTVL.

This clonotype was picked up many times. V is TRBV2 and J is TRBJ2-7, with a tentative D call TRBD1 (5 bases). The V gene lost 5 bases and the J gene lost 5 bases, with 13 bases spanning the gap. In germline, CDR1 is SNHLY, CDR2 FYNNEI. The CDR3 has 13 amino acids. The CDR3 bases are TGTGCCAGCAGTTTGGGTAGGGGCCACGAGCAGTACTTC. Its protein product is CASSLGRGHEQYF.

V is TRBV15 and J is TRBJ1-4; no firm D call. The CDR3 runs 15 residues. Germline V lookup: CDR1 LNHNV, CDR2 YYDKDF (reference sequence). Trimming cost V 1 base and J 1 base, with 7 bases left between them. CDR3 nucleotide sequence: TGTGCCACCAGCAGAGCGGCAGAAACTAATGAAAAACTGTTTTTT. It encodes CATSRAAETNEKLFF.